This TCR beta chain originates from a study of T cell repertoires in cytomegalovirus infection. Trimming took 8 bases from V and 10 from J, leaving 12 bases between them. Germline CDR1 reads SGDLS; CDR2 reads YYNGEE. The CDR3 covers 10 residues. Using its own MiXCR run on the reads, TCRdb lists one record per CDR3 protein. The sample yields approximately 550,000 distinct CDR3 sequences, approximately 17% seen once. V usage is TRBV9 and J usage is TRBJ1-2, with no clear D. The sample taken for sequencing was CD8+ T cells from PBMCs. The receptor comes from a human donor in good health (CMV status not recorded). Some clones in this sample may be carry-over from other donors' samples. CDR3: CASGPQTYTF. CDR3 nucleotides: TGTGCCAGTGGCCCCCAGACCTACACCTTC. The full variable domain, in which reference TRBV9 and TRBJ1-2 provide the parts outside the CDR3, is DSGVTQTPKHLITATGQRVTLRCSPRSGDLSVYWYQQSLDQGLQFLIQYYNGEERAKGNILERFSAQQFPDLHSELNLSSLELGDSALYFCASGPQTYTFGSGTRLTVV.